The T cell receptor (beta chain) described here comes from a study of T-cell memory formation after mild COVID-19. TCRdb re-derived calls from the 5' RACE reads in MiXCR, one entry per CDR3 protein. In the table there are around 45,000 distinct CDR3 sequences, 9.5% of which are singletons. CDR1 and CDR2 (germline): SGHRS, YFSETQ. The CDR3 runs 15 residues. The ends lost 3 bases at V and 3 bases at J; junction bases unmatched: 7. The clonotype was recovered from an adult woman who had mild COVID-19 (a few samples of this study predate the infection). Cell type and time point are not known. Sample: PBMCs or a T cell subset sorted from them (not recorded which). The chain couples TRBV5-1 to TRBJ1-1; TRBD1 matches 8 bases. The CDR3 region is CASSSWTGLDTEAFF. The CDR3 nucleotides read TGCGCCAGCAGCTCCTGGACAGGGTTGGACACTGAAGCTTTCTTT.